This T cell receptor (beta chain) was recorded in a study of blood T cell repertoires in COVID-19. The CDR3 runs 14 residues. Germline V gene data show CDR1 as MDHEN and CDR2 as SYDVKM. The junction had 5 bases not matched to a gene; V was cut back by 6 bases and J by 7 bases. This clone has only a few counts. In the source study's methods: Amplification from reference gene primers served as the basis for estimated nucleated cell counts. TCRdb's table, derived via immunoSEQ multiplex PCR, lists solely in-frame clones and lacks some. V, J and clone size derive from that table, while D and trimming were established from the DNA sequence. The data hold about 200,000 clones, with 70% to 90% observed a single time. The study assigned cohorts using participant-reported clinical history. The study recruited exposed participants who had met a COVID-19 case within 2 weeks before entry.

This sequence joins TRBV28 and TRBJ1-5, with TRBD1 matching over 11 bases. The source material was PBMCs or T cells enriched from blood (not recorded which). This receptor was obtained from a woman between 25 and 40 years old who had been exposed to COVID-19. The CDR3 spells CASRLGQGDQPQHF. CDR3 nucleotides: TGTGCCAGCAGACTGGGACAGGGGGACCAGCCCCAGCATTTT. Variable domain in full (rest from reference TRBV28 and TRBJ1-5): DVKVTQSSRYLVKRTGEKVFLECVQDMDHENMFWYRQDPGLGLRLIYFSYDVKMKEKGDIPEGYSVSREKKERFSLILESASTNQTSMYLCASRLGQGDQPQHFGDGTRLSIL.